The entry that follows covers one T cell receptor beta chain sequence. Germline V CDR1 and CDR2: MNHEY, SMNVEV (reference sequence). The length of the CDR3 is 14 residues. The V gene end was trimmed by 6 bases and the J gene end by 4 bases; junction bases not matched to a gene: 6. These data are taken from a study of technical replicates of blood from a handful of donors. Method: immunoSEQ multiplex PCR; TCRdb's copy keeps in-frame clones and lacks some. The sample comprises 70,000 to 85,000 clones, around 97% of which are singletons, and 0.15% to 0.2% rests with the top ten. This chain connects TRBV27 to TRBJ2-1; 7 bases agree with TRBD2. Sequencing was performed on T cells isolated from PBMCs. The clonotype was recovered from a human donor in good health. Written as DNA, the CDR3 is TGTGCCAGCAGCCCTAGCGGTTCTTACAATGAGCAGTTCTTC. This codes for CASSPSGSYNEQFF.